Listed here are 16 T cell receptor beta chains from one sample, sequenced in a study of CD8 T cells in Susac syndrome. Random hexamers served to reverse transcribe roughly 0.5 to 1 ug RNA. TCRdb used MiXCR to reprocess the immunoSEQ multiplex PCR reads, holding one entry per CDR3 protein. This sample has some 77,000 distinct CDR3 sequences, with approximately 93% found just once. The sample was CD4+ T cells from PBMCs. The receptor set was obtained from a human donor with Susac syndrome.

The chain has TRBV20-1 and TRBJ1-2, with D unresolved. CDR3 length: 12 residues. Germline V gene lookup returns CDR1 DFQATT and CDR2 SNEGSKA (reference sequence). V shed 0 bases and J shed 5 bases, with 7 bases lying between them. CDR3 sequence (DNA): TGCAGTGCTAGAGACTTCTTATATGGCTACACCTTC. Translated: CSARDFLYGYTF.

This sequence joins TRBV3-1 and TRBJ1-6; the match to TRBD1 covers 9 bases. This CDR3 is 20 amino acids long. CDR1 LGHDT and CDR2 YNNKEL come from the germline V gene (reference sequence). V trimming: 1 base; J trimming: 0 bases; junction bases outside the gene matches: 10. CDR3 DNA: TGTGCCAGCAGCCAAGTTCGCCTAGGGACAGGGAGCTCCTATAATTCACCCCTCCACTTT. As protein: CASSQVRLGTGSSYNSPLHF.

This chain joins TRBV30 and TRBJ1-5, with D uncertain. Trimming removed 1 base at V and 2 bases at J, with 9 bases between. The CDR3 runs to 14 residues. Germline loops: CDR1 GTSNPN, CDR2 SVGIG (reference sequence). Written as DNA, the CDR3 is TGTGCCTGGAGTGGTTACGGGCGCAATCAGCCCCAGCATTTT. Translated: CAWSGYGRNQPQHF.

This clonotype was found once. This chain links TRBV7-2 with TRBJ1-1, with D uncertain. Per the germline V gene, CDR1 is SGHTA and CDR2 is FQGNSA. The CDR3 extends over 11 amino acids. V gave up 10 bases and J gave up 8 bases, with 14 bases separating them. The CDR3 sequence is CAITPETEAFF. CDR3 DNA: TGTGCCATCACGCCGGAAACAGAAGCTTTCTTT.

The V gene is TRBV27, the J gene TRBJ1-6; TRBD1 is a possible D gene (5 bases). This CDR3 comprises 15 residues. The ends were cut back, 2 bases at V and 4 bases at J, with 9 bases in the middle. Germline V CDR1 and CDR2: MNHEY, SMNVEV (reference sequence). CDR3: CASSLKGRYNSPLHF. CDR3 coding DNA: TGTGCCAGCAGTTTAAAGGGACGATATAATTCACCCCTCCACTTT.

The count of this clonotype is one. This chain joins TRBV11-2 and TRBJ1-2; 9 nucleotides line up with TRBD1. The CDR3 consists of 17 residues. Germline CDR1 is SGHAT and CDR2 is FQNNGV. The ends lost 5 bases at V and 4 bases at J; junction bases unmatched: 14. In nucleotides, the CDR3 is TGTGCCAGCAGCCCTGCCGGGACAGGGTGGCGCGCCTATGGCTACACCTTC. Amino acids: CASSPAGTGWRAYGYTF.

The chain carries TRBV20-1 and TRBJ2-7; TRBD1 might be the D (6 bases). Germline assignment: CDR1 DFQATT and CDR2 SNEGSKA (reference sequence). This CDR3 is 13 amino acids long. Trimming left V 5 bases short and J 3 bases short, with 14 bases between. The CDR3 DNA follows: TGCAGTGCTTTTGGGACACGGGACTACGAGCAGTACTTC. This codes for CSAFGTRDYEQYF.

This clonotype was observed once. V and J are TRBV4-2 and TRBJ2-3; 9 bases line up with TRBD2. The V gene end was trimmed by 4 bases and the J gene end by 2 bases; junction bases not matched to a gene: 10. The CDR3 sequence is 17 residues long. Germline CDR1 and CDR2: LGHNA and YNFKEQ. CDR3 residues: CASSPQIAGELTDTQYF. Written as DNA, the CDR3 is TGTGCCAGCAGCCCCCAAATAGCGGGGGAACTCACAGATACGCAGTATTTT.

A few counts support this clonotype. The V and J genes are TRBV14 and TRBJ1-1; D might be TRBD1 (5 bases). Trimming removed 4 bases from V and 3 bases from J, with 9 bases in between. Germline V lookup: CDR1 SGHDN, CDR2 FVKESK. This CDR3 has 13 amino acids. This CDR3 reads CASSLGPYTEAFF. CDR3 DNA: TGTGCCAGCAGCCTGGGGCCCTACACTGAAGCTTTCTTT.

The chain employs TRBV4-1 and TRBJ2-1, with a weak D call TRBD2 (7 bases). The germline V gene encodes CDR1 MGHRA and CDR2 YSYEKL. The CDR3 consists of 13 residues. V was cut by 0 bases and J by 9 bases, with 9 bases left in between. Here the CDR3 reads CASSQEGGLEQFF. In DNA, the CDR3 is TGCGCCAGCAGCCAAGAGGGGGGGCTTGAGCAGTTCTTC.

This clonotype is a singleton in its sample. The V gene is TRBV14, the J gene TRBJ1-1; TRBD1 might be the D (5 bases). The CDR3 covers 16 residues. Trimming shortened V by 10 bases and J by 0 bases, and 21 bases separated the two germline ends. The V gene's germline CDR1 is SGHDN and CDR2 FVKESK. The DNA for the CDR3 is TGTGCCATCGACGGAGAGAGGAGGGGCCTGAACACTGAAGCTTTCTTT. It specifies CAIDGERRGLNTEAFF.

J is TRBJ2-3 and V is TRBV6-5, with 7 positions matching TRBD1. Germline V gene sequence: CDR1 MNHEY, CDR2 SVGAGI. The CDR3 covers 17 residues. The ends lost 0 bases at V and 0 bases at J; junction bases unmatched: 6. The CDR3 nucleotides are TGTGCCAGCAGTTACTCTCATTTGACAGGGAGCACAGATACGCAGTATTTT. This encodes CASSYSHLTGSTDTQYF.

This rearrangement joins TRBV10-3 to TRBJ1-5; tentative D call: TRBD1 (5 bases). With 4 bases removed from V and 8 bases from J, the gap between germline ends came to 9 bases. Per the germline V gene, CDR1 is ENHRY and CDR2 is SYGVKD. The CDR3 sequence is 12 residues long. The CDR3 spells CAISGRGEPQHF. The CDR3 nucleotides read TGTGCCATCAGTGGCCGGGGGGAGCCCCAGCATTTT.

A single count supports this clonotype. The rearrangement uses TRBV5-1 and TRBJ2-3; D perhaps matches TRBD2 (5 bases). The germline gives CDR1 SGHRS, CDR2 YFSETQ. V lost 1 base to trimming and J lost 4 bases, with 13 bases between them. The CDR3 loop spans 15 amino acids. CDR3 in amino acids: CASSLRGLEADTQYF. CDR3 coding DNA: TGCGCCAGCAGCTTGAGAGGGTTGGAGGCAGATACGCAGTATTTT.

CDR3 bases: TGTGCCAGCAGCTTAGTCGGTGCGGTCGAGCAGTACTTC. It translates to CASSLVGAVEQYF. This chain joins TRBV11-3 and TRBJ2-7, with no clear D. V lost 1 base and J 6 bases, leaving 10 bases between the germline ends. The CDR3 covers 13 residues. Germline lookup yields CDR1 SGHNT and CDR2 YENEEA.

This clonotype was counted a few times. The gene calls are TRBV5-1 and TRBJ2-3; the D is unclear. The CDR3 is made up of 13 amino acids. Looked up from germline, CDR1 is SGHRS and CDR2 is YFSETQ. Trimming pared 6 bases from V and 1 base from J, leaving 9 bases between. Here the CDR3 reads CASKVGRTDTQYF. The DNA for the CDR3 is TGCGCCAGCAAGGTCGGCCGCACAGATACGCAGTATTTT.